What follows describes a single T cell receptor beta chain. This specimen comes from a study of blood T cell repertoires in COVID-19. Deletions cut 4 bases from V and 2 bases from J, with 6 bases between. The CDR3 contains 12 residues. Germline CDR1 and CDR2: SGHRS and YFSETQ. Some clones are missing from TCRdb's copy, which holds only in-frame ones; the method was immunoSEQ multiplex PCR. The sample consists of some 300,000 clones, roughly 90% of them appearing once. The chain recombines TRBV5-1 with TRBJ2-5; D remains unclear. The receptor's source is a woman aged 25 to 39 who had recovered from COVID-19. Sequenced: PBMCs or T cells enriched from blood (not recorded which). The CDR3 loop is CASSVQQETQYF. The CDR3 nucleotides are TGCGCCAGCAGCGTGCAGCAAGAGACCCAGTACTTC.